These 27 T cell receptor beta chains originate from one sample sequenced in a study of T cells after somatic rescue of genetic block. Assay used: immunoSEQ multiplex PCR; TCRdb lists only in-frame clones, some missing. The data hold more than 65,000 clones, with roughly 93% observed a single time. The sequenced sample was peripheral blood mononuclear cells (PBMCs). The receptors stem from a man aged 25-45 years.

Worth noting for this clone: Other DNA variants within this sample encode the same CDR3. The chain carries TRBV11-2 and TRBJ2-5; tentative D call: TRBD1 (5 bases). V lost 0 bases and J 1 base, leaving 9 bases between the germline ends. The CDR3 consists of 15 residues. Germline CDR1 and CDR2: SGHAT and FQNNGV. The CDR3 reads CASSLEGQPQETQYF. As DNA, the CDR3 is TGTGCCAGCAGCTTAGAGGGGCAGCCCCAAGAGACCCAGTACTTC.

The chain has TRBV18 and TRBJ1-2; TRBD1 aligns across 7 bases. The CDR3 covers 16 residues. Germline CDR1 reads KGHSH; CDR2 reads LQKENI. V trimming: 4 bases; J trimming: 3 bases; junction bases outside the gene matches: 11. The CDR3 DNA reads TGTGCCAGCTCACTCAATCGACAGGGTGGAGACTATGGCTACACCTTC. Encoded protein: CASSLNRQGGDYGYTF.

The CDR3 DNA reads TGCGCCAGCAGCCAAAAACCCCGGTCGGATACGCAGTATTTT. Translation gives CASSQKPRSDTQYF. The rearrangement uses TRBV4-3 and TRBJ2-3; the D is unclear. Trimming stripped 2 bases from V and 6 bases from J, with 12 bases between. Per germline, CDR1 LGHNA and CDR2 YSLEER. The CDR3 runs 14 residues.

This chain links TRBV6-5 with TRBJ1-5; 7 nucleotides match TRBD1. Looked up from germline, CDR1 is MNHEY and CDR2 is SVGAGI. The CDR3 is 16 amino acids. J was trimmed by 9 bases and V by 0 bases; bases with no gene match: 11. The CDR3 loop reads CASSYSNQGGSGPQHF. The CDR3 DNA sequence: TGTGCCAGCAGTTACTCAAACCAGGGGGGTTCCGGGCCCCAGCATTTT.

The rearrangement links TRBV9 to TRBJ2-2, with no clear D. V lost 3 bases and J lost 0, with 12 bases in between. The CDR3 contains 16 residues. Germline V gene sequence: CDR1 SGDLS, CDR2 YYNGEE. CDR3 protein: CASSAQSPSNTGELFF. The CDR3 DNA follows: TGTGCCAGCAGCGCGCAGAGCCCCTCGAACACCGGGGAGCTGTTTTTT.

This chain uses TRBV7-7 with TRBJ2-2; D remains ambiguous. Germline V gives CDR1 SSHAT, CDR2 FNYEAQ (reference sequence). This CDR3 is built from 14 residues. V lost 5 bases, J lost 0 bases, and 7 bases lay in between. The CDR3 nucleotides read TGTGCCAGCAGCCGGAACGCGAACACCGGGGAGCTGTTTTTT. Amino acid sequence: CASSRNANTGELFF.

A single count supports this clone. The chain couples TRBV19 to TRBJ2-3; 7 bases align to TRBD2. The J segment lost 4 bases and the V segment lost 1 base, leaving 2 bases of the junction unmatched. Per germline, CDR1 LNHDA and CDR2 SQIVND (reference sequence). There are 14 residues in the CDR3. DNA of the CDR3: TGTGCCAGTAGTATAGGGCTAGCGGCAGATACGCAGTATTTT. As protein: CASSIGLAADTQYF.

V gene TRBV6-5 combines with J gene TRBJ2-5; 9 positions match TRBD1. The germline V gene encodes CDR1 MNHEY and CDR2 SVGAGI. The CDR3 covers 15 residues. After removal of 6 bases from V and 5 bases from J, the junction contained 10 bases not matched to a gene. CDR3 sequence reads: CASRDFRQGEETQYF. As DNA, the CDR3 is TGTGCCAGCAGGGACTTTAGACAGGGGGAGGAGACCCAGTACTTC.

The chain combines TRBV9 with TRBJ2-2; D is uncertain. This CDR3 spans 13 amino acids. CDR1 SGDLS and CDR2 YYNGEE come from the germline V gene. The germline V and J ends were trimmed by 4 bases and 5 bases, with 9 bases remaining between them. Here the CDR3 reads CASSRRRTGELFF. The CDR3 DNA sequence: TGTGCCAGCAGCCGGAGACGGACCGGGGAGCTGTTTTTT.

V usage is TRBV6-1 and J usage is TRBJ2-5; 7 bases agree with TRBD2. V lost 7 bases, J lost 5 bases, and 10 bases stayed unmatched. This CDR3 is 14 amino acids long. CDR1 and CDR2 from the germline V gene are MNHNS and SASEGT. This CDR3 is CASTGLEQSETQYF. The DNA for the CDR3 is TGTGCCAGCACCGGACTAGAACAGTCGGAGACCCAGTACTTC.

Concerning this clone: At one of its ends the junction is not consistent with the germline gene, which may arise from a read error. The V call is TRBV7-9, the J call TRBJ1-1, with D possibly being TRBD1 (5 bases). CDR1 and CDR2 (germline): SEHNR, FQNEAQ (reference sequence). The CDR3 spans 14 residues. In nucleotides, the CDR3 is TGTGCCAGCAGCTTAGTCAACAGGAACACTGAAGCTTCCTTT. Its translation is CASSLVNRNTEASF.

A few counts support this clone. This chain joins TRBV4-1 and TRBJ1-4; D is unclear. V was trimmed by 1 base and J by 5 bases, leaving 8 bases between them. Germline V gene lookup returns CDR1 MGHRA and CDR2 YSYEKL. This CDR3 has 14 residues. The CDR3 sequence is CASSQVLLNEKLFF. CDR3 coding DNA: TGCGCCAGCAGCCAAGTCTTACTCAATGAAAAACTGTTTTTT.

The CDR3 loop is CASSPTGSSYEQYF. The CDR3 bases are TGTGCCAGCTCACCTACAGGGAGCTCCTACGAGCAGTACTTC. The chain links TRBV18 to TRBJ2-7; weak D call: TRBD1 (6 bases). The germline CDR1 and CDR2 sequences are KGHSH and LQKENI. V lost 3 bases and J 0 bases, leaving 9 bases between the germline ends. The CDR3 runs to 14 residues.

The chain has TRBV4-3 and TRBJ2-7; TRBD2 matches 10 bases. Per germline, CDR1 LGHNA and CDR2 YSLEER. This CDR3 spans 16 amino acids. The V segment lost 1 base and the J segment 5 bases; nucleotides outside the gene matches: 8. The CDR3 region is CASSQGSSGRIHEQYF. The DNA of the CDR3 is TGCGCCAGCAGCCAAGGGTCTAGCGGGAGAATCCACGAGCAGTACTTC.

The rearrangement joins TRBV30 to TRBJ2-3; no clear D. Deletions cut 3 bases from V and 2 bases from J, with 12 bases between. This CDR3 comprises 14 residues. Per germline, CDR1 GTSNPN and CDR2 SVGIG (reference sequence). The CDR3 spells CAWSRQTITDTQYF. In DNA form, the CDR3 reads TGTGCCTGGAGCCGGCAGACCATCACAGATACGCAGTATTTT.

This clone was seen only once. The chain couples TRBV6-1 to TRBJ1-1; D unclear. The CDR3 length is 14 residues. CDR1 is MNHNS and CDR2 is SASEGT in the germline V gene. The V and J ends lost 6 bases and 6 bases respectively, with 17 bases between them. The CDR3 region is CASRVTRINPEAFF. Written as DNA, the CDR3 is TGTGCCAGCAGGGTGACGCGGATCAACCCTGAAGCTTTCTTT.

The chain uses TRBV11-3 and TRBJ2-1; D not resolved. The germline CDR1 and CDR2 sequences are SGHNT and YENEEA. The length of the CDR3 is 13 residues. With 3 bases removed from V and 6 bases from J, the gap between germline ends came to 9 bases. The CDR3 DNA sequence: TGTGCCAGCAGCTTTGGGATAGGCAATGAGCAGTTCTTC. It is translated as CASSFGIGNEQFF.

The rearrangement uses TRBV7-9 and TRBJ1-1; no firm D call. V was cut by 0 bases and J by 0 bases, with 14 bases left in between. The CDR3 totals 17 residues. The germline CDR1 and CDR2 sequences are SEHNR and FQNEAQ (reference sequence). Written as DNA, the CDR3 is TGTGCCAGCAGCTTAGCTCCGACACCTTCCTTGAACACTGAAGCTTTCTTT. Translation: CASSLAPTPSLNTEAFF.

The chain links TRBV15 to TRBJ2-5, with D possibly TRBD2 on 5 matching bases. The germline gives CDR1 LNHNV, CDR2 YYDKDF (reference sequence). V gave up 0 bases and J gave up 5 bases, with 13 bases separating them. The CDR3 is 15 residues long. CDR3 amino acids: CATSRDRTGMETQYF. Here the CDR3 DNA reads TGTGCCACCAGCAGAGATCGGACGGGGATGGAGACCCAGTACTTC. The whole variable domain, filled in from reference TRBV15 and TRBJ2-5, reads DAMVIQNPRYQVTQFGKPVTLSCSQTLNHNVMYWYQQKSSQAPKLLFHYYDKDFNNEADTPDNFQSRRPNTSFCFLDIRSPGLGDTAMYLCATSRDRTGMETQYFGPGTRLLVL.

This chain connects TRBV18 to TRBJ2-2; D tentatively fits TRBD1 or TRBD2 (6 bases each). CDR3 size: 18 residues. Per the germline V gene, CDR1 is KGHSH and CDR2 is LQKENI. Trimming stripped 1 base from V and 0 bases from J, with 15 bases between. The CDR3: CASSPLPRGPANTGELFF. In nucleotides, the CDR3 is TGTGCCAGCTCACCACTACCCCGGGGGCCCGCGAACACCGGGGAGCTGTTTTTT.

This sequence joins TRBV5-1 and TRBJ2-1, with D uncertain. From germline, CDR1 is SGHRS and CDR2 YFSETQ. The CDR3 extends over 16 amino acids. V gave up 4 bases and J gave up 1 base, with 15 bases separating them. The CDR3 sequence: CASSLPRESSYNEQFF. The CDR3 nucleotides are TGCGCCAGCAGCCTACCGAGAGAGTCTTCCTACAATGAGCAGTTCTTC.

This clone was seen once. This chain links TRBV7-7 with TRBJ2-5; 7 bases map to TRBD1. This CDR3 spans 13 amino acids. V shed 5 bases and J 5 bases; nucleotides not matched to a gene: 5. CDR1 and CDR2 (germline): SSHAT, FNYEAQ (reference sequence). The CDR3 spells CASSTDREETQYF. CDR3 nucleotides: TGTGCCAGCAGCACTGACAGGGAGGAGACCCAGTACTTC.

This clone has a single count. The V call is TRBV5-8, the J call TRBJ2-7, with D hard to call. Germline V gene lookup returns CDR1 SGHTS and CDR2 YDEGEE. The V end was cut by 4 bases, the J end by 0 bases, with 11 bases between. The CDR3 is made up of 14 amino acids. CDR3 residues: CASSPGRPSYEQYF. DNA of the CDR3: TGTGCCAGCAGCCCCGGACGGCCCTCCTACGAGCAGTACTTC.

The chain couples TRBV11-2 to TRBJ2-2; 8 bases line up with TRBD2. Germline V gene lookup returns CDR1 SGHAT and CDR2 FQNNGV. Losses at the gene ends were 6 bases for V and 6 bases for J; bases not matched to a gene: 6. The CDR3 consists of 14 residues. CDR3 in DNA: TGTGCCAGCAGACGGGGGGGTTTCGCCGGGGAGCTGTTTTTT. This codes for CASRRGGFAGELFF. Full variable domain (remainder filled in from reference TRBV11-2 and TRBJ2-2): EAGVAQSPRYKIIEKRQSVAFWCNPISGHATLYWYQQILGQGPKLLIQFQNNGVVDDSQLPKDRFSAERLKGVDSTLKIQPAKLEDSAVYLCASRRGGFAGELFFGEGSRLTVL.

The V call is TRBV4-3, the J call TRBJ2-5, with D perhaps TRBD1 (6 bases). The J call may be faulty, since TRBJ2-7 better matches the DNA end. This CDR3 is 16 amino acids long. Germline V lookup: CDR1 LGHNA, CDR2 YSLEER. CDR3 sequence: CASSQDPKPDRYEQYF. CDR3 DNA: TGCGCCAGCAGCCAAGACCCCAAGCCGGACAGATACGAGCAGTACTTC.

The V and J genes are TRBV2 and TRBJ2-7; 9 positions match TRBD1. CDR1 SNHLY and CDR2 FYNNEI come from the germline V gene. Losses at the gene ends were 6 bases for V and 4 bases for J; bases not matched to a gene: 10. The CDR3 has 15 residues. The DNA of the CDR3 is TGTGCCAGCAGGCCGTCACAGGGGGCAGTATACGAGCAGTACTTC. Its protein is CASRPSQGAVYEQYF.

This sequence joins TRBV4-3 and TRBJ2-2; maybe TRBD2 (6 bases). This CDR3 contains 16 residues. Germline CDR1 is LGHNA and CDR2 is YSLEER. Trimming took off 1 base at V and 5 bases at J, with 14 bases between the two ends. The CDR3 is CASSQGTGGVTGELFF. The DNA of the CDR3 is TGCGCCAGCAGCCAAGGAACTGGAGGGGTAACCGGGGAGCTGTTTTTT.